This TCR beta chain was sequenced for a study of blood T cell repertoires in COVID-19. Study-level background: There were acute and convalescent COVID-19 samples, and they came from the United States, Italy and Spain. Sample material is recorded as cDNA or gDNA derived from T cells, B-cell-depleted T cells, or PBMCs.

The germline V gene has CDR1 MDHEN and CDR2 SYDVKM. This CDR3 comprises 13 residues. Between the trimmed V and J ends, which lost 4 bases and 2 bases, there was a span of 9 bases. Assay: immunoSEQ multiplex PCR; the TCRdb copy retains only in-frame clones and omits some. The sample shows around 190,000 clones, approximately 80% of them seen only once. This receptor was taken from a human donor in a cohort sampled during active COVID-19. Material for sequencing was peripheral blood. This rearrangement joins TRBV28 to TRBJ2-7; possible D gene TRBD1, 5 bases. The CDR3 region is CASSSQGTYEQYF. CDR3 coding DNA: TGTGCCAGCAGTTCCCAGGGAACCTACGAGCAGTACTTC.